The 11 T cell receptor beta chains given below trace back to one sample, sequenced in a study of identical twins. MiXCR was run by TCRdb on the 5' RACE reads, yielding one entry per CDR3 protein. The top ten hold more than 0.75% of the sample, which has some 660,000 distinct CDR3 sequences, approximately 9% seen once. This sample also belongs to another study, concerning yellow fever vaccine responses in identical twins.

Material: PBMCs. The receptors were sampled from a woman between 18 and 29 years old in good health.

The J gene is TRBJ2-5, the V gene TRBV27, with D perhaps TRBD1 (6 bases). The CDR3 extends over 17 amino acids. Germline V CDR1 and CDR2: MNHEY, SMNVEV (reference sequence). Trimming removed 3 bases at V and 3 bases at J, with 20 bases between. CDR3 sequence (DNA): TGTGCCAGCAGTTTGTCCCCTCCAGGGGACACTAAAGAGACCCAGTACTTC. Translated, it gives CASSLSPPGDTKETQYF.

This clonotype was counted a few times. This chain joins TRBV5-6 and TRBJ2-6, with 11 bases lining up with TRBD1. Losses at the gene ends were 4 bases for V and 1 base for J; bases not matched to a gene: 10. The length of the CDR3 is 19 residues. Germline CDR1 SGHDT, CDR2 YYEEEE. CDR3 coding DNA: TGTGCCAGCAGCACACCGGGACAGGGGGTTTCTTCTGGGGCCAACGTCCTGACTTTC. Protein sequence: CASSTPGQGVSSGANVLTF. Complete variable domain (other parts from reference TRBV5-6 and TRBJ2-6): DAGVTQSPTHLIKTRGQQVTLRCSPKSGHDTVSWYQQALGQGPQFIFQYYEEEERQRGNFPDRFSGHQFPNYSSELNVNALLLGDSALYLCASSTPGQGVSSGANVLTFGAGSRLTVL.

This clonotype was seen only a few times. The chain joins TRBV20-1 to TRBJ2-7, with D perhaps matching TRBD2 (5 bases). The CDR3 covers 10 residues. Germline V gene lookup returns CDR1 DFQATT and CDR2 SNEGSKA (reference sequence). V was trimmed by 6 bases and J by 5 bases, leaving 8 bases between them. The CDR3 DNA is TGCAGTGCCCGGGGTAACGAGCAGTACTTC. This translates into CSARGNEQYF.

The chain has TRBV15 and TRBJ2-7; TRBD2 aligns across 9 bases. Germline V lookup: CDR1 LNHNV, CDR2 YYDKDF (reference sequence). V lost 1 base, J lost 0 bases, and 10 bases stayed unmatched. The CDR3 spans 18 residues. CDR3 sequence (DNA): TGTGCCACCAGCAGAGTTAGCGGGGGTTTTCCAAGCTCCTACGAGCAGTACTTC. This translates into CATSRVSGGFPSSYEQYF.

A few counts support this clonotype. The rearrangement uses TRBV2 and TRBJ2-7; 11 bases are a match to TRBD2. CDR3 length: 15 amino acids. Germline-derived CDR1 and CDR2 are SNHLY and FYNNEI. V was clipped by 3 bases and J by 2 bases; unmatched bases: 3. CDR3 sequence: CASSEGTSGTYEQYF. The CDR3 coding sequence is TGTGCCAGCAGTGAGGGGACTAGCGGCACCTACGAGCAGTACTTC.

This clonotype came up a few times. The genes are TRBV6-6 and TRBJ2-1; D ambiguous. This CDR3 comprises 12 residues. Germline assignment: CDR1 MNHNY and CDR2 SVGAGI (reference sequence). The V gene lost 2 bases and the J gene lost 8 bases, with 7 bases spanning the gap. Written as DNA, the CDR3 is TGTGCCAGCAGTTACAGGTCCTATGAGCAGTTCTTC. This translates into CASSYRSYEQFF.

This clonotype came up a few times. The chain recombines TRBV7-2 with TRBJ2-2; TRBD2 agrees at 7 bases. The CDR3 spans 15 residues. Looked up from germline, CDR1 is SGHTA and CDR2 is FQGNSA. Trimming at V came to 5 bases and at J to 7 bases, leaving 10 bases not matched to a gene. CDR3 residues: CASSPRTSGFGELFF. Here the CDR3 DNA reads TGTGCCAGCAGCCCCCGGACTAGTGGATTCGGGGAGCTGTTTTTT.

The chain combines TRBV6-1 with TRBJ2-1; TRBD2 matches 12 bases. The germline CDR1 and CDR2 sequences are MNHNS and SASEGT. This CDR3 has 17 amino acids. Trimming removed 6 bases from V and 9 bases from J; junction bases left unmatched: 15. The CDR3 loop reads CASRKEPSGRAVVEQFF. The CDR3 DNA is TGTGCCAGCAGGAAGGAGCCTAGCGGGAGGGCCGTAGTTGAGCAGTTCTTC.

This clonotype was detected a few times. This rearrangement joins TRBV6-1 to TRBJ2-4; D is unclear. The V gene lost 0 bases and the J gene lost 6 bases, with 6 bases spanning the gap. Germline values: CDR1 MNHNS, CDR2 SASEGT. The CDR3 covers 13 residues. This CDR3 reads CASSEAVRNIQYF. CDR3 sequence (DNA): TGTGCCAGCAGTGAAGCGGTCAGAAACATTCAGTACTTC.

In this sample, this clonotype turned up many times. The rearrangement joins TRBV11-2 to TRBJ2-2, with TRBD1 matching over 9 bases. Unmatched junction bases numbered 6, after V lost 0 bases and J lost 1 base. Looked up from germline, CDR1 is SGHAT and CDR2 is FQNNGV. The CDR3 length is 18 residues. In nucleotides, the CDR3 is TGTGCCAGCAGCTTAGAAGGGTCGGGACAGGGGAACACCGGGGAGCTGTTTTTT. Translating it yields CASSLEGSGQGNTGELFF.

The table lists this clonotype with a few counts. This chain connects TRBV5-4 to TRBJ2-3; D is uncertain. Germline V gene data show CDR1 as SGHNT and CDR2 as YYREEE (reference sequence). V was clipped by 0 bases and J by 4 bases, with 6 bases between them. The CDR3 sequence is 13 residues long. Here the CDR3 DNA reads TGTGCCAGCAGCTTGGACACTGCAGATACGCAGTATTTT. It encodes CASSLDTADTQYF. Based on the CDR3 plus reference TRBV5-4 and TRBJ2-3, the full variable domain is ETGVTQSPTHLIKTRGQQVTLRCSSQSGHNTVSWYQQALGQGPQFIFQYYREEENGRGNFPPRFSGLQFPNYSSELNVNALELDDSALYLCASSLDTADTQYFGPGTRLTVL.